A single TCR beta chain is shown here with its context. This sample is drawn from a study of blood T cell repertoires in COVID-19. V lost 6 bases to trimming and J lost 0 bases, with 9 bases between them. Germline-derived CDR1 and CDR2 are SNHLY and FYNNEI. The CDR3 loop spans 14 amino acids. The assay was immunoSEQ multiplex PCR, and TCRdb's table has in-frame clones only and misses some. The sample lists roughly 420,000 clones, 88% occurring once. The sequence was obtained from a woman in her 30s with acute COVID-19. The sequenced sample consisted of PBMCs or T cells enriched from blood (not recorded which). The gene calls are TRBV2 and TRBJ1-5; D not certain. CDR3 sequence (DNA): TGTGCCAGCAGCCCTTCTCCTAGCAATCAGCCCCAGCATTTT. Amino acid sequence: CASSPSPSNQPQHF.